This T cell receptor beta chain was identified in a study of T and B cells in COVID-19 patients. By proportion, this clonotype is medium-sized. The CDR3 is 16 amino acids. J lost 0 bases, V lost 2 bases, and 6 bases had no gene match. Germline CDR1 reads GTSNPN; CDR2 reads SVGIG (reference sequence). TRB rearrangements were amplified by multiplex PCR with BIOMED2 TRB-A/B primers. MiXCR, run by TCRdb on the multiplex PCR reads, gives a single entry per CDR3 protein. The data show 4,000 to 5,500 distinct CDR3 sequences, 20% to 25% seen once. TRB was amplified from about 250-500 ng of blood genomic DNA. The clonotype was recovered from a human donor with active COVID-19. This chain uses TRBV30 with TRBJ2-1, with 8 bases identical to TRBD2. Material for sequencing was blood. The CDR3 nucleotides read TGTGCCTGGAGTAGCGGGAGCGTATCCTCCTACAATGAGCAGTTCTTC. This codes for CAWSSGSVSSYNEQFF.